This entry concerns a single TCR beta chain. No antigen is known for it. An end of the junction differs from the germline gene, which may be a read error. The sample belongs to a study of CD8 T cells in Susac syndrome. Study at large: Active disease was present in about 6 of the sequenced Susac syndrome patients, whereas fewer than ten of them were in remission. Findings and caveats of the study: Maximal CD8+ clonal expansion in Susac was observed within TEMRA cells and among active patients.

CDR1 is SSHAT, CDR2 FNYEAQ, per germline (reference sequence). CDR3 length equals 20 residues. It was with random hexamers that about 0.45 to 1 ug RNA was reverse transcribed. TCRdb ran MiXCR on the immunoSEQ multiplex PCR reads and lists one entry per CDR3 protein. The sample holds around 150,000 distinct CDR3 sequences, around 95% seen once. This receptor was taken from a human donor with Susac syndrome. The sample consisted of CD8+ T cells from PBMCs. V and J are TRBV7-7 and TRBJ2-5; 13 nucleotides agree with TRBD2. The CDR3 sequence: CASSAAPGLAGTWYQETQYF. The CDR3 DNA is TGTGCTAGCAGCGCAGCCCCGGGACTAGCGGGAACTTGGTACCAAGAGACCCAGTACTTC.